This entry describes one T cell receptor (beta chain). These data belong to a study of shared T cell receptors in the human thymus. Assay used: immunoSEQ multiplex PCR; TCRdb lists only in-frame clones, some missing. This sample has approximately 730,000 clones; around 85% occur once, and the top ten carry around 0.01%. From germline, CDR1 is SGHDN and CDR2 FVKESK. CDR3 size: 14 residues. Germline trimming cut 1 base from V and 6 bases from J; bases unmatched to any gene: 6. The data were also submitted as part of a second study, on human thymus T cells. As that study records: Infants served as donors; they were healthy and Finnish and were having corrective surgery for congenital heart defects. From resections taken during corrective heart surgery, the thymus tissue was obtained. Unrelated individuals were reported by related research to share highly overlapping thymic repertoires.

The TCR originated in a girl in the first two years of life with a congenital heart defect. Sequenced material: thymocytes. This chain joins TRBV14 and TRBJ2-7; TRBD2 aligns across 7 bases. The CDR3 nucleotides read TGTGCCAGCAGCCAAGTCTATTGGACTAGCGAGCAGTACTTC. This codes for CASSQVYWTSEQYF. Variable domain in full (rest from reference TRBV14 and TRBJ2-7): EAGVTQFPSHSVIEKGQTVTLRCDPISGHDNLYWYRRVMGKEIKFLLHFVKESKQDESGMPNNRFLAERTGGTYSTLKVQPAELEDSGVYFCASSQVYWTSEQYFGPGTRLTVT.